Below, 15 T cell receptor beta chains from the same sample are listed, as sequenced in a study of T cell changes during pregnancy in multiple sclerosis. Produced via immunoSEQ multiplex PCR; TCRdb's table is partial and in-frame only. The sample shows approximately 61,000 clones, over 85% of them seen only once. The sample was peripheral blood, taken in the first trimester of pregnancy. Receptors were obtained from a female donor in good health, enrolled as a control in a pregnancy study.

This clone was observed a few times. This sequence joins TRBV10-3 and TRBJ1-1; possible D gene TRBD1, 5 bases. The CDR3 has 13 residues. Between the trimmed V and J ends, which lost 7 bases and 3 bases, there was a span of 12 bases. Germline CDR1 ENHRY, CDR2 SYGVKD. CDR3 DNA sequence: TGTGCCATCAAGAGTTCCAGGGACACTGAAGCTTTCTTT. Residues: CAIKSSRDTEAFF.

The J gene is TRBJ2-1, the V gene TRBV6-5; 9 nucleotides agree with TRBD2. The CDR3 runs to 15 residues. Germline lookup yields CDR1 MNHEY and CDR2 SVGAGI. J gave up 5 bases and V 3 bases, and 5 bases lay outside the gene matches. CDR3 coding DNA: TGTGCCAGCAGTTATGGGCGGGGGGGCGACAATGAGCAGTTCTTC. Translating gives CASSYGRGGDNEQFF.

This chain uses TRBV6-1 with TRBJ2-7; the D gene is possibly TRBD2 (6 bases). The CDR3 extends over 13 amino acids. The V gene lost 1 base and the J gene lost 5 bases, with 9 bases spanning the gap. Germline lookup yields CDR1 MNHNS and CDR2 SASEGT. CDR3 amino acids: CASSEGGEDEQYF. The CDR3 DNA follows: TGTGCCAGCAGTGAAGGCGGGGAGGACGAGCAGTACTTC.

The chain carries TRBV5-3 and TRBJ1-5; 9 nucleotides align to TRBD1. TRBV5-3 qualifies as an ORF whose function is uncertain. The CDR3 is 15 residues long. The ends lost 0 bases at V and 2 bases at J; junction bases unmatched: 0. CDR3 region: CARSLGDRGNQPQHF. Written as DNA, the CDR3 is TGTGCCAGAAGCTTGGGGGACAGGGGCAATCAGCCCCAGCATTTT.

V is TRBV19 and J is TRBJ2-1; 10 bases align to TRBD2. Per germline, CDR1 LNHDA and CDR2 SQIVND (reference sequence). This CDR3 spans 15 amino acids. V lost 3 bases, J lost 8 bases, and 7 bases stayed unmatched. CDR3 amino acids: CASSISGGTGYEQFF. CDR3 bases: TGTGCCAGTAGTATTAGCGGGGGGACGGGGTATGAGCAGTTCTTC.

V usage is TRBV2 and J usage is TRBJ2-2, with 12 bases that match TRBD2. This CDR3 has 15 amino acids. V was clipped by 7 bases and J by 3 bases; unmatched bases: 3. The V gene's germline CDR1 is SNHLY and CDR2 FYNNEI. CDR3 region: CASNRLAGDTGELFF. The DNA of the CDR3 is TGTGCCAGCAACCGACTAGCGGGAGACACCGGGGAGCTGTTTTTT.

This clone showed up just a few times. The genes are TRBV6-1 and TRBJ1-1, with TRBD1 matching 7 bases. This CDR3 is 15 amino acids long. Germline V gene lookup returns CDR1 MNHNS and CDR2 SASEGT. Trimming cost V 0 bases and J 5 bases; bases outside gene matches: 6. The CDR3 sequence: CASSEAVTGLTEAFF. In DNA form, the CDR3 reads TGTGCCAGCAGTGAAGCTGTGACAGGGTTAACTGAAGCTTTCTTT.

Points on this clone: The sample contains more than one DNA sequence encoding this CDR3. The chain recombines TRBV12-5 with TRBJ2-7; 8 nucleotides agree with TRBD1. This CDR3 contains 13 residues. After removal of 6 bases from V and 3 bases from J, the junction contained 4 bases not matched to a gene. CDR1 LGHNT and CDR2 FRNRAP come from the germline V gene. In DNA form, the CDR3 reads TGTGCTAGTGGCCTCGACAGGGGCTACGAGCAGTACTTC. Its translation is CASGLDRGYEQYF.

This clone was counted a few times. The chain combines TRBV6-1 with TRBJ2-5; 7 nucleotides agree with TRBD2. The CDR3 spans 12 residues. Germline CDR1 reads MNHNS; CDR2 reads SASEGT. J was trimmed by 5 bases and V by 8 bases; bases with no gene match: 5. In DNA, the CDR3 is TGTGCCAGCGGGGGGGAAAGGGAGACCCAGTACTTC. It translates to CASGGERETQYF.

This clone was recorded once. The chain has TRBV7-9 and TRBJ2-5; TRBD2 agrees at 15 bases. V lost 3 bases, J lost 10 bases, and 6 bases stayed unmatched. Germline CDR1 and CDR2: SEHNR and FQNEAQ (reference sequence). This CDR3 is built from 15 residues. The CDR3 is CASSLGLAGGPDQYF. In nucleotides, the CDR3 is TGTGCCAGCAGCTTGGGACTAGCGGGGGGCCCAGACCAGTACTTC.

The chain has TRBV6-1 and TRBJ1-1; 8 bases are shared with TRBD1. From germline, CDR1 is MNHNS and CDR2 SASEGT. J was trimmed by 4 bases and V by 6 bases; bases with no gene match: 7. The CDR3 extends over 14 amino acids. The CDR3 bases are TGTGCCAGCAGGCGGGACAGGCTGGCCACTGAAGCTTTCTTT. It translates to CASRRDRLATEAFF.

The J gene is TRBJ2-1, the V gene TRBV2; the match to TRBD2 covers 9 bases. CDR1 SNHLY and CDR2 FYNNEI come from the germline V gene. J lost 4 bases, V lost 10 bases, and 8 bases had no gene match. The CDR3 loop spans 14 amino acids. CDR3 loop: CATFSGGPYNEQFF. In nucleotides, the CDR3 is TGTGCCACCTTTAGCGGGGGACCATACAATGAGCAGTTCTTC.

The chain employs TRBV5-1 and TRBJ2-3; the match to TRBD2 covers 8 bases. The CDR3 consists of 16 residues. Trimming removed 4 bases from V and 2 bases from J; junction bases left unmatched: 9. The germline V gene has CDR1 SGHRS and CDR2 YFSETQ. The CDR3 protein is CASSPTLAGNTDTQYF. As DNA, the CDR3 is TGCGCCAGCAGCCCTACTTTAGCGGGGAACACAGATACGCAGTATTTT. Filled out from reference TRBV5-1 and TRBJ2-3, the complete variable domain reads KAGVTQTPRYLIKTRGQQVTLSCSPISGHRSVSWYQQTPGQGLQFLFEYFSETQRNKGNFPGRFSGRQFSNSRSEMNVSTLELGDSALYLCASSPTLAGNTDTQYFGPGTRLTVL.

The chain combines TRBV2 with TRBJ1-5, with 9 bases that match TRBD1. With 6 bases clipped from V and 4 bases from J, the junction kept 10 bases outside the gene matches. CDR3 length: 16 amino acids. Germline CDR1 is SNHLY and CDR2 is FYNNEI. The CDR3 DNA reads TGTGCCAGCAGGGGGATTGACAGGGGGACTAATCAGCCCCAGCATTTT. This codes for CASRGIDRGTNQPQHF.

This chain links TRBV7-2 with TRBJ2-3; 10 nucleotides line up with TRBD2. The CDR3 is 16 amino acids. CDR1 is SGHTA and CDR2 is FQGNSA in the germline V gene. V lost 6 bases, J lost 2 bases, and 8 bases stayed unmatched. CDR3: CASRPPGLAYTDTQYF. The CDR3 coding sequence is TGTGCCAGCAGGCCACCGGGACTAGCGTACACAGATACGCAGTATTTT.